These 20 T cell receptor beta chains came from one sample sequenced in a study of cytomegalovirus exposure and HLA in healthy donors. Method: immunoSEQ multiplex PCR; TCRdb's copy keeps in-frame clones and lacks some. The table includes over 200,000 clones, 83% detected once. Sequences were obtained from PBMCs. The receptors shown here come from a woman between 18 and 29 years old in good health and CMV-seronegative.

The gene calls are TRBV27 and TRBJ2-2, with D possibly matching TRBD1 (6 bases). Looked up from germline, CDR1 is MNHEY and CDR2 is SMNVEV (reference sequence). V lost 5 bases to trimming and J lost 4 bases, with 17 bases between them. The CDR3 runs 16 residues. As DNA, the CDR3 is TGTGCCAGCAGTGAACAGGGAAACTTAGGCACCGGGGAGCTGTTTTTT. Translation gives CASSEQGNLGTGELFF.

This sequence joins TRBV9 and TRBJ2-7; 12 nucleotides line up with TRBD2. There are 19 residues in the CDR3. Germline V lookup: CDR1 SGDLS, CDR2 YYNGEE. V trimming: 3 bases; J trimming: 1 base; junction bases outside the gene matches: 14. The CDR3 loop is CASSASPTSGRSGSYEQYF. The DNA for the CDR3 is TGTGCCAGCAGCGCATCGCCTACTAGCGGGAGGAGCGGGTCCTACGAGCAGTACTTC.

The V gene is TRBV9, the J gene TRBJ2-5; D tentatively reads TRBD1 or TRBD2 (5 bases each). The V end lost 0 bases, the J end lost 9 bases, and 18 bases lay between the germline ends. The length of the CDR3 is 15 residues. The germline V gene encodes CDR1 SGDLS and CDR2 YYNGEE. This CDR3 reads CASSVGSGTVLAQYF. The CDR3 DNA follows: TGTGCCAGCAGCGTAGGTTCTGGGACGGTCTTGGCCCAGTACTTC.

The CDR3 reads CASSFNAGSSTDTQYF. Written as DNA, the CDR3 is TGCGCCAGCAGCTTTAACGCGGGGTCTAGCACAGATACGCAGTATTTT. The V and J genes are TRBV5-1 and TRBJ2-3; TRBD2 is a possible D gene (6 bases). Germline CDR1 reads SGHRS; CDR2 reads YFSETQ. V lost 2 bases, J lost 0 bases, and 13 bases lay in between. The CDR3 totals 16 residues.

V usage is TRBV27 and J usage is TRBJ2-2; unclear D gene. V was shortened by 6 bases and J by 5 bases, with 10 bases between the two germline ends. CDR3 length: 13 residues. Germline CDR1 and CDR2: MNHEY and SMNVEV (reference sequence). CDR3 coding DNA: TGTGCCAGCAGCTTTACAGAGACCGGGGAGCTGTTTTTT. Residues: CASSFTETGELFF.

The rearrangement links TRBV29-1 to TRBJ2-1; 7 nucleotides align to TRBD2. The V segment lost 7 bases and the J segment 4 bases; nucleotides outside the gene matches: 10. Germline V gene sequence: CDR1 SQVTM, CDR2 ANQGSEA. The CDR3 totals 14 residues. This chain's CDR3 is CSGGGTPRYNEQFF. CDR3 nucleotide sequence: TGCAGCGGGGGAGGGACTCCCAGATACAATGAGCAGTTCTTC.

This chain connects TRBV9 to TRBJ2-1; 9 bases are a match to TRBD1. This CDR3 has 16 residues. J lost 2 bases, V lost 3 bases, and 6 bases had no gene match. Germline loops: CDR1 SGDLS, CDR2 YYNGEE. DNA of the CDR3: TGTGCCAGCAGCGCACGGGACAGGGTTCCCTACAATGAGCAGTTCTTC. Translation gives CASSARDRVPYNEQFF. The full variable domain, in which reference TRBV9 and TRBJ2-1 provide the parts outside the CDR3, is DSGVTQTPKHLITATGQRVTLRCSPRSGDLSVYWYQQSLDQGLQFLIQYYNGEERAKGNILERFSAQQFPDLHSELNLSSLELGDSALYFCASSARDRVPYNEQFFGPGTRLTVL.

The chain is built from TRBV7-2 and TRBJ1-2; D gene ambiguous. V was clipped by 5 bases and J by 2 bases, with 9 bases between them. Per germline, CDR1 SGHTA and CDR2 FQGNSA. This CDR3 comprises 13 residues. The CDR3 region is CASSPQVNYGYTF. CDR3 DNA: TGTGCCAGCAGCCCCCAGGTCAACTATGGCTACACCTTC.

V and J are TRBV11-3 and TRBJ2-1; TRBD2 matches at 11 bases. This CDR3 comprises 15 residues. Unmatched junction bases numbered 5, after V lost 3 bases and J lost 7 bases. Germline CDR1 SGHNT, CDR2 YENEEA. CDR3 loop: CASSFMSSGGNEQFF. The CDR3 DNA reads as TGTGCCAGCAGCTTTATGTCTAGCGGGGGGAATGAGCAGTTCTTC.

The chain carries TRBV19 and TRBJ1-3; 8 nucleotides align to TRBD1. CDR1 is LNHDA, CDR2 SQIVND, per germline (reference sequence). The CDR3 loop spans 15 amino acids. J lost 0 bases, V lost 8 bases, and 6 bases had no gene match. DNA of the CDR3: TGTGCCAGTTCACAGGGGGACCACTCTGGAAACACCATATATTTT. Protein sequence: CASSQGDHSGNTIYF. The whole variable domain, filled in from reference TRBV19 and TRBJ1-3, reads DGGITQSPKYLFRKEGQNVTLSCEQNLNHDAMYWYRQDPGQGLRLIYYSQIVNDFQKGDIAEGYSVSREKKESFPLTVTSAQKNPTAFYLCASSQGDHSGNTIYFGEGSWLTVV.

The rearrangement links TRBV30 to TRBJ2-3; no firm D call. The V gene lost 2 bases and the J gene lost 2 bases, with 8 bases spanning the gap. Germline assignment: CDR1 GTSNPN and CDR2 SVGIG (reference sequence). The CDR3 totals 13 residues. DNA for the CDR3: TGTGCCTGGAGTCCCCCTAACACAGATACGCAGTATTTT. It yields the protein CAWSPPNTDTQYF. Full variable domain (remainder filled in from reference TRBV30 and TRBJ2-3): SQTIHQWPATLVQPVGSPLSLECTVEGTSNPNLYWYRQAAGRGLQLLFYSVGIGQISSEVPQNLSASRPQDRQFILSSKKLLLSDSGFYLCAWSPPNTDTQYFGPGTRLTVL.

The chain is built from TRBV2 and TRBJ2-7; tentative D call: TRBD1 (6 bases). Germline CDR1 SNHLY, CDR2 FYNNEI. CDR3 length equals 14 residues. The V end lost 6 bases, the J end lost 1 base, and 13 bases lay between the germline ends. In DNA form, the CDR3 reads TGTGCCAGCAGCCTCGGGACAACATCCTACGAGCAGTACTTC. This gives the protein CASSLGTTSYEQYF.

This rearrangement joins TRBV21-1 to TRBJ1-6; the table's D gene call, TRBD1, was not cross checked with the DNA. TRBV21-1 is a known pseudogene. The CDR3 extends over 15 amino acids. CDR3 nucleotides: TGTGCCAGCGACCCGCTTACAGAGCTTAATTCACCCCTCCACTTT. Translating gives CASDPLTELNSPLHF.

The chain is built from TRBV4-2 and TRBJ1-2; D ambiguous. V dropped 4 bases and J dropped 0 bases, with 9 bases sitting between them. CDR1 is LGHNA and CDR2 is YNFKEQ in the germline V gene. The CDR3 covers 14 residues. The CDR3 loop is CASSPAEPNYGYTF. The DNA of the CDR3 is TGTGCCAGCAGCCCGGCGGAACCTAACTATGGCTACACCTTC.

This chain joins TRBV5-1 and TRBJ2-1; perhaps D is TRBD1 or TRBD2 (9 bases each). V dropped 6 bases and J dropped 4 bases, with 29 bases sitting between them. The CDR3 has 19 residues. From germline, CDR1 is SGHRS and CDR2 YFSETQ. CDR3 amino acids: CASTPTGGVAGGSYNEQFF. In DNA form, the CDR3 reads TGCGCCAGCACCCCCACAGGGGGCGTGGCGGGAGGGTCTTACAATGAGCAGTTCTTC.

The rearrangement uses TRBV6-6 and TRBJ1-1; D not resolved. CDR1 and CDR2 (germline): MNHNY, SVGAGI (reference sequence). The CDR3 extends over 12 amino acids. V lost 6 bases to trimming and J lost 1 base, with 6 bases between them. CDR3 in amino acids: CASSLQNTEAFF. Written as DNA, the CDR3 is TGTGCCAGCAGCTTACAGAACACTGAAGCTTTCTTT.

This clone occurred once. The chain joins TRBV5-6 to TRBJ1-4; possibly TRBD1 for D (6 bases). V lost 5 bases and J lost 8, with 25 bases in between. The CDR3 is 17 residues long. Germline CDR1 and CDR2: SGHDT and YYEEEE. CDR3 DNA: TGTGCCAGCAGTGCGGGGGGCGGAGGCGCTCGAAAGGAAAAACTGTTTTTT. It translates to CASSAGGGGARKEKLFF.

The chain uses TRBV6-5 and TRBJ1-3; tentatively, D is TRBD1 (5 bases). Looked up from germline, CDR1 is MNHEY and CDR2 is SVGAGI. Between the trimmed V and J ends, which lost 6 bases and 5 bases, there was a span of 17 bases. The CDR3 is 15 amino acids. Here the CDR3 reads CASSQVRDGRNTIYF. The DNA for the CDR3 is TGTGCCAGCAGCCAGGTCCGGGACGGAAGAAACACCATATATTTT.

The gene calls are TRBV9 and TRBJ2-5; D gene unclear. Trimming shortened V by 4 bases and J by 4 bases, and 2 bases separated the two germline ends. There are 10 residues in the CDR3. CDR1 and CDR2 (germline): SGDLS, YYNGEE. The CDR3 loop reads CASSTETQYF. DNA for the CDR3: TGTGCCAGCAGCACAGAGACCCAGTACTTC.

This chain connects TRBV5-1 to TRBJ2-1; no clear D gene. The V and J ends lost 3 bases and 4 bases respectively, with 11 bases between them. The CDR3 is 14 residues long. Germline values: CDR1 SGHRS, CDR2 YFSETQ. The CDR3 coding sequence is TGCGCCAGCAGCTACGACACCCCATACAATGAGCAGTTCTTC. The encoded protein is CASSYDTPYNEQFF.